This TCR beta chain was captured by sequencing in a study of blood T cells in healthy people across ages. Concerning this clonotype: Its target is unknown.

The use of a sample-barcoded 5' primer and a J-beta primer mix characterized a second PCR of 7 to 11 cycles. TCRdb fed the 5' RACE reads into MiXCR, producing one record per CDR3 protein. Here the sample spans 1,300,000 or so distinct CDR3 sequences, around 59% being singletons. Findings and limits, study-wide: The fall in TCR beta diversity per million T cells was roughly linear with age.

The J segment lost 2 bases and the V segment lost 8 bases, leaving 3 bases of the junction unmatched. The CDR3 is made up of 14 amino acids. The germline V gene has CDR1 MNHEY and CDR2 SVGEGT. The source is a man younger than 30 in good health. The V gene is TRBV6-2 or TRBV6-3, the J gene TRBJ2-7, with 13 bases that match TRBD2. The sample was blood. Here the CDR3 reads CASLGLAGAYEQYF. CDR3 nucleotides: TGTGCCAGCCTTGGACTAGCGGGGGCCTACGAGCAGTACTTC.